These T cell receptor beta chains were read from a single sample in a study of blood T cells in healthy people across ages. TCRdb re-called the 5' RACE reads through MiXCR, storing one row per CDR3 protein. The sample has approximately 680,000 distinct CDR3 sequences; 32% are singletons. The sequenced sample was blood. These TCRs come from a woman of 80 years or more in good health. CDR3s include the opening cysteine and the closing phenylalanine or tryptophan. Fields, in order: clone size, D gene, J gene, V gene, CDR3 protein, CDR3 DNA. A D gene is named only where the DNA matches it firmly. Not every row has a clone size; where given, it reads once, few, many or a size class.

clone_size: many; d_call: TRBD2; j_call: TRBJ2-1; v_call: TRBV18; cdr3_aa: CASSDGYGGTEQFF; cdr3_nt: TGTGCCAGCTCCGACGGGTACGGGGGGACTGAGCAGTTCTTC
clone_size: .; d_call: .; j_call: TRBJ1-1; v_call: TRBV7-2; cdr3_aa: CASSFPGDITEAFF; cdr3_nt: TGTGCCAGCAGCTTCCCCGGGGACATCACTGAAGCTTTCTTT
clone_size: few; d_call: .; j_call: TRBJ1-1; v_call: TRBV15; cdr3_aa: CATAGAAGNTEAFF; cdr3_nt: TGTGCCACCGCGGGGGCGGCAGGGAACACTGAAGCTTTCTTT
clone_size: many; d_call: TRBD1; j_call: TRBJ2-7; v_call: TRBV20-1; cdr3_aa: CSARPTRGQRGSYEQYF; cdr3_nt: TGCAGTGCTAGACCGACCCGGGGACAGCGTGGCTCCTACGAGCAGTACTTC
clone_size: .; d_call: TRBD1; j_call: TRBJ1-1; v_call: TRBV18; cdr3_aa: CASSPRGTAKGTEAFF; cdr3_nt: TGTGCCAGCTCACCGAGAGGGACAGCTAAGGGGACTGAAGCTTTCTTT
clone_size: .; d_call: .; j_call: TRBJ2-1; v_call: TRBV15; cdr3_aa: CATSSLEPGPSNNEQFF; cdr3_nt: TGTGCCACCAGCAGCCTGGAACCGGGACCATCTAACAATGAGCAGTTCTTC
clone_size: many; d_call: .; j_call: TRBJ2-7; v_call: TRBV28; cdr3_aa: CASSRGSQLGEQYF; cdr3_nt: TGTGCCAGCAGTAGGGGCTCGCAGTTGGGCGAGCAGTACTTC
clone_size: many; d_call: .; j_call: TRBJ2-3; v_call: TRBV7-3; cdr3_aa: CASAQGSTDTQYF; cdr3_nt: TGTGCCAGCGCCCAGGGGAGCACAGATACGCAGTATTTT
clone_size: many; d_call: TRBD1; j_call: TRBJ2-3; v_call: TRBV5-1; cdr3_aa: CASSWGQGSTDTQYF; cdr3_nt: TGCGCCAGCAGCTGGGGACAGGGGAGCACAGATACGCAGTATTTT
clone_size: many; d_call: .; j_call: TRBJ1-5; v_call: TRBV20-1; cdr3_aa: CSANKNSNQPQHF; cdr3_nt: TGCAGTGCTAATAAGAATAGCAATCAGCCCCAGCATTTT
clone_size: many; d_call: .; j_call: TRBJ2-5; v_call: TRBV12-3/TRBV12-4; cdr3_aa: CASSLGGPRETQYF; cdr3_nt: TGTGCCAGCAGTTTAGGGGGCCCCCGAGAGACCCAGTACTTC
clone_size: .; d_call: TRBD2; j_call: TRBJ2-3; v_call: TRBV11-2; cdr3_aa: CASSLDWTSGADTQYF; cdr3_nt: TGTGCCAGCAGCTTAGATTGGACTAGCGGGGCCGATACGCAGTATTTT
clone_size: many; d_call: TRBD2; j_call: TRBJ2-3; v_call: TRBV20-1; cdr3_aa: CSASLQTSGGFGDTQYF; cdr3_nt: TGCAGTGCTAGCCTCCAAACTAGCGGGGGGTTCGGGGATACGCAGTATTTT
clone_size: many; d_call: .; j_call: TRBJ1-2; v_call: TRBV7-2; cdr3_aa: CASTLGGRESYGYTF; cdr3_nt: TGTGCCAGCACCCTTGGGGGTCGAGAGTCCTATGGCTACACCTTC
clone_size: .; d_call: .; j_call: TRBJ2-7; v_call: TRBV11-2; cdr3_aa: CASSHNGAGEQYF; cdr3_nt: TGTGCCAGCAGCCATAACGGGGCAGGCGAGCAGTACTTC
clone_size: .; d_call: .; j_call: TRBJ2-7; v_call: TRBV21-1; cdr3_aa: CASSKTRHSSYEQYF; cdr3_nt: TGTGCCAGCAGCAAAACAAGGCACTCCTCCTACGAGCAGTACTTC
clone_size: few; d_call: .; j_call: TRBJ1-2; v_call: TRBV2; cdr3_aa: CASSEDATAYGYTF; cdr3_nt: TGTGCCAGCAGTGAAGACGCGACAGCCTATGGCTACACCTTC
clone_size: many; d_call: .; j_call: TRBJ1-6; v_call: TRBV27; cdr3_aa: CASTPSGGVRSPLHF; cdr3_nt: TGTGCCAGCACCCCCAGCGGGGGCGTCCGTTCACCCCTCCACTTT
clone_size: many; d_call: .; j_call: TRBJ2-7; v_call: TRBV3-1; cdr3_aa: CASSAILDPSEQYF; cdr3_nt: TGTGCCAGCAGCGCTATCCTAGACCCATCCGAGCAGTACTTC
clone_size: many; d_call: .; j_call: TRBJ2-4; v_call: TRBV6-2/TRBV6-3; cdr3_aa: CASSSQGAEAKNIQYF; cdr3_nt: TGTGCCAGCAGTTCACAGGGTGCGGAAGCCAAAAACATTCAGTACTTC
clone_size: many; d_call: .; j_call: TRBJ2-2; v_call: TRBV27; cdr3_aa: CASSQSRTNTGELFF; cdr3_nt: TGTGCCAGCAGTCAAAGCAGAACGAACACCGGGGAGCTGTTTTTT
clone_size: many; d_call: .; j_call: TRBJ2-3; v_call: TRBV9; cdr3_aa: CASSVQGIRDLTDTQYF; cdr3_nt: TGTGCCAGCAGCGTCCAGGGGATTCGGGACCTCACAGATACGCAGTATTTT
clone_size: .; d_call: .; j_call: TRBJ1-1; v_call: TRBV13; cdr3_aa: CASSLQGLETNTEAFF; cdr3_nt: TGTGCCAGCAGCTTACAGGGCTTGGAGACGAACACTGAAGCTTTCTTT
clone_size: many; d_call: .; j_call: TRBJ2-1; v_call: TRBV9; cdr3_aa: CASSVGGPSGDDEQFF; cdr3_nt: TGTGCCAGCAGCGTAGGGGGGCCGTCAGGGGACGATGAGCAGTTCTTC
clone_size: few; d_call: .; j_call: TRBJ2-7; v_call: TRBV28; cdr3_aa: CASSSWQEISYEQYF; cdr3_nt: TGTGCCAGCAGTTCGTGGCAGGAAATCTCCTACGAGCAGTACTTC
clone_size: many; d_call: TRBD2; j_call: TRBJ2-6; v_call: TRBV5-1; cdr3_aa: CASSFPPTSVSGANVLTF; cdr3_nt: TGCGCCAGCAGCTTTCCTCCGACTAGCGTCTCTGGGGCCAACGTCCTGACTTTC
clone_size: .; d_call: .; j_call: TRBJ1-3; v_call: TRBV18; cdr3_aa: CASSPPSRGASGNTIYF; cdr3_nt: TGTGCCAGCTCACCACCGTCACGGGGGGCTTCGGGAAACACCATATATTTT
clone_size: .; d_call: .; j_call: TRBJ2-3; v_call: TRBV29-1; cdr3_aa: CSVESSGAVTDTQYF; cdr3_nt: TGCAGCGTTGAATCATCGGGGGCCGTCACAGATACGCAGTATTTT
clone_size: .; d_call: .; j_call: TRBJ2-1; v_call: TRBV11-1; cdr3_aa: CASSLLDRPGNEQFF; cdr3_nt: TGTGCCAGCAGCTTACTCGACAGGCCCGGGAATGAGCAGTTCTTC
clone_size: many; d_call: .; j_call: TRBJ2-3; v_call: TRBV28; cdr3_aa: CASSSMGVGADTQYF; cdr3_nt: TGTGCCAGCAGCTCTATGGGGGTTGGGGCAGATACGCAGTATTTT
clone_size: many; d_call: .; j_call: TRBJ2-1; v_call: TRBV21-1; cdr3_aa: CASYRGEPSHEQFF; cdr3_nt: TGTGCCAGCTACAGGGGAGAACCCAGCCATGAGCAGTTCTTC
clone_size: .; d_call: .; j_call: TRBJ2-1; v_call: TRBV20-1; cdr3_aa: CSARGTVDNEQFF; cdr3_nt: TGCAGTGCTAGAGGTACGGTGGACAATGAGCAGTTCTTC
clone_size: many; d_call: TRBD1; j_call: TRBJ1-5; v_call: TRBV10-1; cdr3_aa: CARRDREGVQPQHF; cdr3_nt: TGCGCCAGACGAGACAGGGAGGGAGTGCAGCCCCAGCATTTT
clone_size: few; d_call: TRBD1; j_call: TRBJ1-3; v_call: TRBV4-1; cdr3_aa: CASSLQGAASGNTIYF; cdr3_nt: TGCGCCAGCAGCCTACAGGGGGCGGCATCTGGAAACACCATATATTTT
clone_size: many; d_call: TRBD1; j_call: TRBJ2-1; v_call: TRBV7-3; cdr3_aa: CASSSTPTGGAGEQFF; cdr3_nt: TGTGCCAGCAGCTCGACCCCGACAGGGGGCGCGGGTGAGCAGTTCTTC
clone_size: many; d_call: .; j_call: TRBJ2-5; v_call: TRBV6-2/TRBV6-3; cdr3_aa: CASSYSMSRYQETQYF; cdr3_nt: TGTGCCAGCAGTTACTCGATGAGCAGGTACCAAGAGACCCAGTACTTC
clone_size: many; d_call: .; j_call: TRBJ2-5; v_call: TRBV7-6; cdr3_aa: CASSLGQSGTQYF; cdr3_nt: TGTGCCAGCAGCTTAGGTCAATCGGGGACCCAGTACTTC
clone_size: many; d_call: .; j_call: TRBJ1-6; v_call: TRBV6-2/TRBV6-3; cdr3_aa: CASSTGRPNSPLHF; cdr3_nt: TGTGCCAGCAGTACCGGACGGCCGAATTCACCCCTCCACTTT
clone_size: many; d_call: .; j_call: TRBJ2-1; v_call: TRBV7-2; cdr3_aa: CASSLRGALNNEQFF; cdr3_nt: TGTGCCAGCAGCTTAAGGGGGGCACTTAACAATGAGCAGTTCTTC
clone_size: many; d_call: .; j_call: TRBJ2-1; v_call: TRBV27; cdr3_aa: CASSFSGTNYNEQFF; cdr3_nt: TGTGCCAGCAGTTTCTCCGGGACAAATTACAATGAGCAGTTCTTC
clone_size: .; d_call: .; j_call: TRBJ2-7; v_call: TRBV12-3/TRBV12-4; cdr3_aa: CASGLGTIYEQYF; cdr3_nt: TGTGCCAGCGGTTTGGGGACAATATACGAGCAGTACTTC
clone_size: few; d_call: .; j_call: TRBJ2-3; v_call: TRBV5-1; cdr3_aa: CASSSRYPTDTQYF; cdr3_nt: TGCGCCAGCAGCTCTAGGTACCCTACAGATACGCAGTATTTT
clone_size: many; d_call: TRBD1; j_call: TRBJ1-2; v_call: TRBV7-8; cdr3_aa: CASSLSGGSDGYTF; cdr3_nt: TGTGCCAGCAGCTTATCAGGGGGGAGTGATGGCTACACCTTC
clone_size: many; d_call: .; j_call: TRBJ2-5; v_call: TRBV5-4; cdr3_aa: CASSLKGRDETQYF; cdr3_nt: TGTGCCAGCAGCCTCAAGGGCAGGGACGAGACCCAGTACTTC
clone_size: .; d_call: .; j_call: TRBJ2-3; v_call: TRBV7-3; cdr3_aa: CASNQRGGNGGDTDAQYF; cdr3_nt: TGTGCCAGCAACCAAAGGGGAGGGAATGGCGGGGACACAGATGCGCAGTATTTT
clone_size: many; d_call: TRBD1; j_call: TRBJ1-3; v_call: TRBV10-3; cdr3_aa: CAISDPGGSSGNTIYF; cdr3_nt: TGTGCCATCAGTGACCCAGGGGGGTCCTCTGGAAACACCATATATTTT
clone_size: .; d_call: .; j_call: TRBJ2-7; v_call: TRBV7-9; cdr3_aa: CASSTTERPYEQYF; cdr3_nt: TGTGCCAGCAGCACGACAGAACGGCCCTACGAGCAGTACTTC
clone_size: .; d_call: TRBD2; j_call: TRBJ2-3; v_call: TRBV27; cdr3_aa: CASSLKGGGTSTDTQYF; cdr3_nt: TGTGCCAGCAGCCTAAAGGGCGGGGGAACTAGCACAGATACGCAGTATTTT
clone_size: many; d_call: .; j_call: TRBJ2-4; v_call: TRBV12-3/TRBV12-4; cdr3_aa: CASTGGQGRSKNIQYF; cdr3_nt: TGTGCCAGCACTGGGGGGCAGGGAAGAAGCAAAAACATTCAGTACTTC
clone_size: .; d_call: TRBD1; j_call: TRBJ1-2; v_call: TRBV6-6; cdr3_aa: CASSFVTGENGYTF; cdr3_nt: TGTGCCAGCAGCTTCGTGACAGGGGAAAATGGCTACACCTTC
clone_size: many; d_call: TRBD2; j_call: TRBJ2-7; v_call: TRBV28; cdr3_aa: CASSLASGPYEQYF; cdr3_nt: TGTGCCAGCAGTTTGGCTAGCGGGCCCTACGAGCAGTACTTC
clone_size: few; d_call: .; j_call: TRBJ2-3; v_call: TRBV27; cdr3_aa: CASSKETGWGTDTQYF; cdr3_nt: TGTGCCAGCAGTAAGGAGACAGGCTGGGGCACAGATACGCAGTATTTT
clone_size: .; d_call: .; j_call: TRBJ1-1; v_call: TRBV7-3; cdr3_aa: CASSRRKSNTEAFF; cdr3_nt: TGTGCCAGCAGCCGCCGGAAGAGCAACACTGAAGCTTTCTTT
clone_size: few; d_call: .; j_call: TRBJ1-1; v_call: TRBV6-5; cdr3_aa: CASSFWGAVNTEAFF; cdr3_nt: TGTGCCAGCTCCTTTTGGGGAGCAGTGAACACTGAAGCTTTCTTT
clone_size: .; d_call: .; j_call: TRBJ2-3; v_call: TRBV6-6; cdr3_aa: CASSYEGVSVTDTQYF; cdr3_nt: TGTGCCAGCAGTTACGAGGGGGTCTCGGTGACAGATACGCAGTATTTT
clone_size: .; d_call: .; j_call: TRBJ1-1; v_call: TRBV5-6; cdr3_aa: CASSAQDEAFF; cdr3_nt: TGTGCCAGCAGCGCACAGGATGAAGCTTTCTTT
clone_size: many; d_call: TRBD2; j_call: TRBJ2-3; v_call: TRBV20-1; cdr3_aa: CSASGGSSDTQYF; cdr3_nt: TGCAGTGCTAGCGGGGGGTCTTCAGATACGCAGTATTTT